The next 21 T cell receptor beta chains were all read from a single sample in a study of blood T cell repertoires in COVID-19. Sequenced by immunoSEQ multiplex PCR; TCRdb stores in-frame clones only, minus some. The repertoire holds about 64,000 clones, with around two thirds as singletons. What was sequenced was PBMCs or T cells enriched from blood (not recorded which). These receptors came from a woman aged 60-75 years who had been exposed to COVID-19.

This clone has only a few counts. The chain carries TRBV4-1 and TRBJ2-7; 11 bases agree with TRBD2. Germline V gene sequence: CDR1 MGHRA, CDR2 YSYEKL. This CDR3 contains 16 residues. The V gene end was trimmed by 4 bases and the J gene end by 5 bases; junction bases not matched to a gene: 10. The CDR3, as DNA: TGCGCCAGCAGCCTTATCCTAGCGGGGGGAAACCACGAGCAGTACTTC. Amino acid sequence: CASSLILAGGNHEQYF.

The gene calls are TRBV6-5 and TRBJ1-2; D might be TRBD1 (6 bases). This CDR3 region has 14 residues. Germline V CDR1 and CDR2: MNHEY, SVGAGI. The germline V and J ends were trimmed by 10 bases and 6 bases, with 21 bases remaining between them. The CDR3 reads CATTRDTQYHGYTF. CDR3 sequence (DNA): TGTGCCACAACTCGGGACACTCAATACCATGGCTACACCTTC.

The chain combines TRBV4-2 with TRBJ1-1; D gene ambiguous. CDR1 is LGHNA and CDR2 is YNFKEQ in the germline V gene. The CDR3 is made up of 15 amino acids. Trimming pared 0 bases from V and 4 bases from J, leaving 12 bases between. CDR3 in amino acids: CASSQESAGVTEAFF. CDR3 DNA sequence: TGTGCCAGCAGCCAAGAGTCGGCCGGGGTCACTGAAGCTTTCTTT.

A few counts support this clone. The chain uses TRBV7-9 and TRBJ1-1; tentative D call: TRBD1 (6 bases). The length of the CDR3 is 16 residues. The germline V and J ends were trimmed by 1 base and 1 base, with 13 bases remaining between them. Looked up from germline, CDR1 is SEHNR and CDR2 is FQNEAQ (reference sequence). The CDR3 DNA reads as TGTGCCAGCAGCTTAGGATTAACAGGGTCGAACACTGAAGCTTTCTTT. This codes for CASSLGLTGSNTEAFF.

The CDR3 sequence: CASSHQGMGNTEAFF. For the CDR3, the DNA is TGTGCCAGCAGCCATCAGGGGATGGGGAACACTGAAGCTTTCTTT. The chain combines TRBV7-8 with TRBJ1-1; D might be TRBD1 (6 bases). The CDR3 sequence is 15 residues long. Trimming cost V 5 bases and J 1 base, with 14 bases left between them. Germline V gene lookup returns CDR1 SGHVS and CDR2 FQNEAQ.

The table lists this clone with a few counts. V usage is TRBV7-8 and J usage is TRBJ1-1; a possible D gene is TRBD1 (5 bases). CDR3 length: 13 residues. Trimming left V 5 bases short and J 7 bases short, with 14 bases between. CDR1 and CDR2 from the germline V gene are SGHVS and FQNEAQ. The CDR3 sequence is CASSQTEPREAFF. CDR3 sequence (DNA): TGTGCCAGCAGCCAGACAGAGCCCCGTGAAGCTTTCTTT.

V usage is TRBV4-3 and J usage is TRBJ1-2; 10 bases match TRBD1. Per germline, CDR1 LGHNA and CDR2 YSLEER. V trimming: 1 base; J trimming: 0 bases; junction bases outside the gene matches: 2. This CDR3 has 16 amino acids. The CDR3 sequence is CASSQGTGGTNYGYTF. The DNA for the CDR3 is TGCGCCAGCAGCCAAGGGACAGGGGGAACTAACTATGGCTACACCTTC.

This chain uses TRBV30 with TRBJ1-5; 7 bases line up with TRBD1. The junction had 11 bases not matched to a gene; V was cut back by 4 bases and J by 2 bases. Germline V gene lookup returns CDR1 GTSNPN and CDR2 SVGIG (reference sequence). CDR3 length: 16 residues. CDR3 bases: TGTGCCTGGATGAGAGTAGGTGGACAGGGCAATCAGCCCCAGCATTTT. It specifies CAWMRVGGQGNQPQHF.

The sample holds a few counts of this clone. The rearrangement joins TRBV5-6 to TRBJ1-2; no clear D gene. Germline assignment: CDR1 SGHDT and CDR2 YYEEEE. V was cut by 1 base and J by 8 bases, with 9 bases left in between. CDR3 size: 12 residues. The CDR3 spells CASSLRENGYTF. CDR3 sequence (DNA): TGTGCCAGCAGCTTGAGGGAGAACGGCTACACCTTC.

The rearrangement joins TRBV6-1 to TRBJ1-2; unclear D gene. Per the germline V gene, CDR1 is MNHNS and CDR2 is SASEGT. This CDR3 has 13 residues. V lost 2 bases and J lost 0, with 4 bases in between. The CDR3 loop is CASSETANYGYTF. CDR3 bases: TGTGCCAGCAGTGAAACAGCTAACTATGGCTACACCTTC.

The J gene is TRBJ2-1, the V gene TRBV25-1; D is unresolved. CDR1 is MGHDK, CDR2 SYGVNS, per germline. This CDR3 has 16 amino acids. Trimming took 2 bases from V and 5 from J, leaving 16 bases between them. CDR3 residues: CASSERTSPSDNEQFF. In nucleotides, the CDR3 is TGTGCCAGCAGTGAACGCACCTCACCCAGCGACAATGAGCAGTTCTTC. The whole variable domain, filled in from reference TRBV25-1 and TRBJ2-1, reads EADIYQTPRYLVIGTGKKITLECSQTMGHDKMYWYQQDPGMELHLIHYSYGVNSTEKGDLSSESTVSRIRTEHFPLTLESARPSHTSQYLCASSERTSPSDNEQFFGPGTRLTVL.

The V call is TRBV7-8, the J call TRBJ2-5; no reliable D call. This CDR3 has 13 residues. Trimming took 1 base from V and 0 from J, leaving 3 bases between them. Germline-derived CDR1 and CDR2 are SGHVS and FQNEAQ. The CDR3: CASSLGHQETQYF. For the CDR3, the DNA is TGTGCCAGCAGCTTAGGGCACCAAGAGACCCAGTACTTC. Using reference TRBV7-8 and TRBJ2-5 for the parts outside the CDR3, the full variable domain is GAGVSQSPRYKVAKRGQDVALRCDPISGHVSLFWYQQALGQGPEFLTYFQNEAQLDKSGLPSDRFFAERPEGSVSTLKIQRTQQEDSAVYLCASSLGHQETQYFGPGTRLLVL.

This chain connects TRBV5-4 to TRBJ1-2; 10 bases align to TRBD1. The CDR3 loop spans 15 amino acids. J was trimmed by 11 bases and V by 3 bases; bases with no gene match: 13. From germline, CDR1 is SGHNT and CDR2 YYREEE (reference sequence). The CDR3 bases are TGTGCCAGCAGCTCAGCCGGGACAGGGGTTGTAGGTTACACCTTC. It yields the protein CASSSAGTGVVGYTF.

The chain links TRBV9 to TRBJ2-3; possibly TRBD1 for D (5 bases). This CDR3 comprises 15 residues. V was clipped by 5 bases and J by 2 bases, with 15 bases between them. CDR1 and CDR2 (germline): SGDLS, YYNGEE. The CDR3 sequence: CASSEPTASTDTQYF. The CDR3 bases are TGTGCCAGCAGTGAACCGACAGCCTCCACAGATACGCAGTATTTT.

The count of this clone is one. Here the CDR3 reads CASSESGGNTEAFF. In DNA form, the CDR3 reads TGCGCCAGCAGTGAGTCGGGGGGGAACACTGAAGCTTTCTTT. The J gene is TRBJ1-1, the V gene TRBV10-2; the D gene is possibly TRBD1 (5 bases). Trimming shortened V by 0 bases and J by 1 base, and 6 bases separated the two germline ends. This CDR3 is 14 amino acids long. Germline CDR1 is WSHSY and CDR2 is SAAADI.

CDR3 DNA sequence: TGTGCCAGCAGCCAGACAGCAGATACGCAGTATTTT. Protein product: CASSQTADTQYF. The chain carries TRBV3-1 (or the pseudogene TRBV3-2) and TRBJ2-3, with D perhaps matching TRBD1 (5 bases). The V end lost 3 bases, the J end lost 4 bases, and 5 bases lay between the germline ends. Germline-derived CDR1 and CDR2 are LGHDT and YNNKEL (reference sequence). CDR3 size: 12 residues.

The chain couples TRBV6-6 to TRBJ1-1, with 12 bases identical to TRBD1. V dropped 3 bases and J dropped 4; count of bases not matched to a gene: 6. CDR1 is MNHNY, CDR2 SVGAGI, per germline (reference sequence). This CDR3 spans 16 amino acids. For the CDR3, the DNA is TGTGCCAGCAGTTATGGGACAGGGGGCTGGAGCACTGAAGCTTTCTTT. Its protein is CASSYGTGGWSTEAFF.

This clone has a handful of counts. The chain employs TRBV27 and TRBJ1-5; TRBD1 matches at 8 bases. J gave up 13 bases and V 6 bases, and 17 bases lay outside the gene matches. The CDR3 sequence is 15 residues long. Per the germline V gene, CDR1 is MNHEY and CDR2 is SMNVEV (reference sequence). CDR3 amino acids: CASSPQGAGGKAQHF. CDR3 sequence (DNA): TGTGCCAGCAGCCCCCAGGGGGCGGGGGGGAAGGCACAGCATTTT.

The V gene is TRBV11-2, the J gene TRBJ2-7; 7 bases align to TRBD1. The junction had 13 bases not matched to a gene; V was cut back by 5 bases and J by 0 bases. The CDR3 is 17 residues long. Germline V gene lookup returns CDR1 SGHAT and CDR2 FQNNGV. The CDR3 bases are TGTGCCAGCAGCCCAAACTTGGGACAGATCAGCTCCTACGAGCAGTACTTC. Translated, it gives CASSPNLGQISSYEQYF.

CDR3 amino acids: CASTQDRGGTEAFF. The DNA for the CDR3 is TGTGCCAGCACCCAGGACAGGGGAGGAACTGAAGCTTTCTTT. The rearrangement links TRBV28 to TRBJ1-1; TRBD1 matches 9 bases. Germline V gives CDR1 MDHEN, CDR2 SYDVKM. Trimming cost V 7 bases and J 5 bases; bases outside gene matches: 8. The CDR3 extends over 14 amino acids. The full variable domain, with the rest looked up from reference TRBV28 and TRBJ1-1, is DVKVTQSSRYLVKRTGEKVFLECVQDMDHENMFWYRQDPGLGLRLIYFSYDVKMKEKGDIPEGYSVSREKKERFSLILESASTNQTSMYLCASTQDRGGTEAFFGQGTRLTVV.

CDR3 region: CASRTSANTDTQYF. DNA of the CDR3: TGTGCCAGTCGGACTAGCGCAAACACAGATACGCAGTATTTT. The V call is TRBV7-3, the J call TRBJ2-3; 9 bases agree with TRBD2. CDR3 length equals 14 residues. Trimming cost V 9 bases and J 2 bases; bases outside gene matches: 6. The V gene's germline CDR1 is SGHTA and CDR2 FQGTGA.